This TCR beta chain emerged from a study of T-cell reconstitution after alpha-beta-depleted transplantation in children. A library of TCRbeta sequences, prepared with unique molecular identifiers, was generated. TCRdb re-called the PCR reads with MiXCR, one entry per CDR3 protein. The table has 350,000 to 450,000 distinct CDR3 sequences, more than 10% seen once. The V gene end was trimmed by 3 bases and the J gene end by 6 bases; junction bases not matched to a gene: 2. This CDR3 comprises 13 residues. Germline loops: CDR1 SGHTA, CDR2 FQGNSA. This sequence was found in a human donor who donated a stem cell graft to a child with Fanconi anemia. This chain links TRBV7-2 with TRBJ1-5; TRBD1 agrees at 7 bases. The specimen was PBMCs, collected from the stem cell graft. DNA of the CDR3: TGTGCCAGCAGCTTCACAGGGGCTCAGCCCCAGCATTTT. As protein: CASSFTGAQPQHF.